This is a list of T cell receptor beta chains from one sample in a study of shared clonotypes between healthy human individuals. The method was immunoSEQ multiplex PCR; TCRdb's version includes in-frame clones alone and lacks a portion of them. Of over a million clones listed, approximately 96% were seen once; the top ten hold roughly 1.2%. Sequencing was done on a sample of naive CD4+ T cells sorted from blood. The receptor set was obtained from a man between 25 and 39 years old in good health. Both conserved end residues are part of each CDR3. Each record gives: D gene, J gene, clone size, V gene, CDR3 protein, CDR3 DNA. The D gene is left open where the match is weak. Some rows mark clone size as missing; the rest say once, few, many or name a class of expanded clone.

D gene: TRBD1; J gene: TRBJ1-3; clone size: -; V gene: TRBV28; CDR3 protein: CASSLPLGQLSGNTIYF; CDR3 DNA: TGTGCCAGCAGTTTACCCCTGGGACAGCTCTCTGGAAACACCATATATTTT
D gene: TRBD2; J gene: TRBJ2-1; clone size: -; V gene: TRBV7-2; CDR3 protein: CASSLVAGDYNEQFF; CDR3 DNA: TGTGCCAGCAGCTTAGTTGCGGGAGATTACAATGAGCAGTTCTTC
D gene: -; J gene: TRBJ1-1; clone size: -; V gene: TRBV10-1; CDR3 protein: CASRIPHGNTEAFF; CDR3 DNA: TGCGCCAGCAGGATCCCCCACGGAAACACTGAAGCTTTCTTT
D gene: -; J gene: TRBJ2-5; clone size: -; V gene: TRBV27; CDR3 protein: CASSLRALETQYF; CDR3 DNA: TGTGCCAGCAGTTTACGGGCCCTAGAGACCCAGTACTTC
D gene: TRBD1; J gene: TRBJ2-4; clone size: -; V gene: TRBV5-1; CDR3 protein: CASSPRGDRGHLAKNIQYF; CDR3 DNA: TGCGCCAGCAGCCCGAGAGGCGACAGGGGGCACCTAGCCAAAAACATTCAGTACTTC
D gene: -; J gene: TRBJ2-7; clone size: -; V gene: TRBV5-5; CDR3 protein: CASSLAWYEQYF; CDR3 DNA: TGTGCCAGCAGCTTGGCCTGGTACGAGCAGTACTTC
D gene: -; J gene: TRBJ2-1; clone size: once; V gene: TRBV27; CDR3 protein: CASSPSSARVGFYNEQFF; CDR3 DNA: TGTGCCAGCAGCCCAAGTTCCGCCCGTGTAGGGTTCTACAATGAGCAGTTCTTC
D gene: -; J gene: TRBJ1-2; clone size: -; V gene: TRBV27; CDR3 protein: CASSFGNSVGYGYTF; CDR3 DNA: TGTGCCAGCAGTTTTGGGAACAGTGTAGGCTATGGCTACACCTTC
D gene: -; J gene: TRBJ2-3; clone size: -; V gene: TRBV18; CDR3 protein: CASSLQLGSTDTQYF; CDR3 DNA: TGTGCCAGCTCACTTCAGCTAGGAAGCACAGATACGCAGTATTTT
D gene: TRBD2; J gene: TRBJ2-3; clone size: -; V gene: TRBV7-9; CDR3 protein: CASSLGGSGSYTDTQYF; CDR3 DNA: TGTGCCAGCAGCTTAGGCGGTAGCGGGAGTTACACAGATACGCAGTATTTT